These 30 T cell receptor beta chains share one sample of origin, sequenced in a study of Ad26.COV2.S vaccination and SARS-CoV-2 variants. Clones were sequenced by immunoSEQ multiplex PCR, and TCRdb holds only the in-frame ones, with some missing. Of more than 400,000 clones listed, about 90% are singletons. Stated treatment: about 20 received Ad26.COV2.S at low or high dose, single or two shots; roughly five received placebo; per-sample allocation not given. It was on day 63 after the first vaccine or placebo injection that samples were taken. The sample was peripheral blood, taken in a trial of Ad26.COV2.S vaccine versus placebo. The origin of the receptors is a person aged 18-65 years who received the Ad26.COV2.S COVID-19 vaccine or a placebo.

The chain carries TRBV10-3 and TRBJ2-5, with D possibly TRBD2 on 6 matching bases. This CDR3 is built from 14 residues. The V and J ends lost 10 bases and 7 bases respectively, with 22 bases between them. Germline loops: CDR1 ENHRY, CDR2 SYGVKD. CDR3 sequence (DNA): TGTGCCACCAGAGGGACTTCGGATAGCGGGACCCAGTACTTC. It yields the protein CATRGTSDSGTQYF.

This clone has just one count. V and J are TRBV28 and TRBJ2-7, with D unresolved. This CDR3 contains 12 residues. V was trimmed by 4 bases and J by 2 bases, leaving 6 bases between them. CDR1 and CDR2 from the germline V gene are MDHEN and SYDVKM. Here the CDR3 DNA reads TGTGCCAGCAGTTCTCGAGCCTACGAGCAGTACTTC. Translated: CASSSRAYEQYF.

This clone was seen only once. The chain carries TRBV4-1 and TRBJ2-2; 7 bases fit TRBD2. V was clipped by 1 base and J by 4 bases; unmatched bases: 6. This CDR3 spans 16 amino acids. The germline CDR1 and CDR2 sequences are MGHRA and YSYEKL. In DNA form, the CDR3 reads TGCGCCAGCAGCCAAGTTAGGGAGGGCGTCACCGGGGAGCTGTTTTTT. Translated: CASSQVREGVTGELFF.

This chain joins TRBV28 and TRBJ2-3; perhaps TRBD1 as D (6 bases). V was cut by 7 bases and J by 1 base, with 15 bases left in between. Germline lookup yields CDR1 MDHEN and CDR2 SYDVKM. The CDR3 totals 15 residues. The CDR3 DNA reads as TGTGCCAGCACCGTAGGGGGTGCCCGCACAGATACGCAGTATTTT. It specifies CASTVGGARTDTQYF.

Notes on this clone: One end of the junction does not line up with germline, which may come from a read error. V and J are TRBV12-3 or TRBV12-4 and TRBJ2-1; 7 bases line up with TRBD2. The CDR3 is made up of 12 amino acids. The CDR3 DNA follows: TGTGCCAGCAGCGAAGCCGGGACTATTAAGGTCTTC. This encodes CASSEAGTIKVF.

This clone came up once. This rearrangement joins TRBV28 to TRBJ2-2, with D uncertain. Germline V gives CDR1 MDHEN, CDR2 SYDVKM. CDR3 length: 16 residues. V was pared by 3 bases and J by 1 base, with 12 bases between. This chain's CDR3 is CASSFFGLLNTGELFF. DNA for the CDR3: TGTGCCAGCAGTTTCTTTGGCTTGTTGAACACCGGGGAGCTGTTTTTT.

The rearrangement joins TRBV12-3 or TRBV12-4 to TRBJ2-1; unclear D gene. The CDR3 length is 11 residues. Trimming shortened V by 6 bases and J by 5 bases, and 5 bases separated the two germline ends. CDR3 sequence: CASRQHNEQFF. The CDR3 DNA is TGTGCCAGCAGGCAGCACAATGAGCAGTTCTTC.

Only one count was recorded for this clone. The CDR3 coding sequence is TGTGCCAGCAGAGGGGGACGGGGGCGATCCGGGGAGCTGTTTTTT. Its protein product is CASRGGRGRSGELFF. V is TRBV3-1 (or the pseudogene TRBV3-2) and J is TRBJ2-2; the D gene could be TRBD1 or TRBD2 (6 bases each). The CDR3 is made up of 15 amino acids. Germline assignment: CDR1 LGHDT and CDR2 YNNKEL (reference sequence). V dropped 6 bases and J dropped 6 bases, with 17 bases sitting between them.

The chain joins TRBV2 to TRBJ2-7, with unresolved D. V was shortened by 7 bases and J by 0 bases, with 7 bases between the two germline ends. CDR3 length: 12 amino acids. Per germline, CDR1 SNHLY and CDR2 FYNNEI. Here the CDR3 reads CASKADSYEQYF. DNA of the CDR3: TGTGCCAGCAAGGCCGACTCCTACGAGCAGTACTTC. Combining the CDR3 with reference TRBV2 and TRBJ2-7 gives the whole variable domain EPEVTQTPSHQVTQMGQEVILRCVPISNHLYFYWYRQILGQKVEFLVSFYNNEISEKSEIFDDQFSVERPDGSNFTLKIRSTKLEDSAMYFCASKADSYEQYFGPGTRLTVT.

The CDR3 loop is CASSQQLVGGARRTEAFF. CDR3 DNA sequence: TGTGCCAGCAGCCAACAACTTGTAGGGGGGGCCCGGCGAACTGAAGCTTTCTTT. The chain combines TRBV3-1 (or the pseudogene TRBV3-2) with TRBJ1-1; D perhaps matches TRBD1 (6 bases). This CDR3 has 18 amino acids. V was pared by 2 bases and J by 5 bases, with 24 bases between. Germline values: CDR1 LGHDT, CDR2 YNNKEL (reference sequence).

The chain links TRBV11-2 to TRBJ2-5, with 7 nucleotides matching TRBD2. The V gene's germline CDR1 is SGHAT and CDR2 FQNNGV. Trimming took 5 bases from V and 5 from J; bases not matched to a gene: 8. The CDR3 contains 14 residues. The CDR3 nucleotides read TGTGCCAGCAGCCCCCATCCAGCGGGGGAGACCCAGTACTTC. Translation: CASSPHPAGETQYF.

The J gene is TRBJ2-1, the V gene TRBV3-1 (or the pseudogene TRBV3-2); D is ambiguous. This CDR3 has 15 residues. V was cut by 2 bases and J by 7 bases, with 15 bases left in between. Per the germline V gene, CDR1 is LGHDT and CDR2 is YNNKEL (reference sequence). CDR3 loop: CASSQLRPRVNEQFF. The CDR3, as DNA: TGTGCCAGCAGCCAATTGCGGCCTAGGGTTAATGAGCAGTTCTTC.

The genes are TRBV11-3 and TRBJ2-1; TRBD2 matches at 14 bases. Unmatched junction bases numbered 6, after V lost 5 bases and J lost 9 bases. This CDR3 is built from 15 residues. Germline CDR1 and CDR2: SGHNT and YENEEA. CDR3 sequence reads: CASSPGLAGVGEQFF. The DNA for the CDR3 is TGTGCCAGCAGCCCGGGACTAGCGGGAGTAGGTGAGCAGTTCTTC.

Written as DNA, the CDR3 is TGTGCCAGCAGCGGGGGTGGAGTGGGGAATTCACCCCTCCACTTT. Its translation is CASSGGGVGNSPLHF. This chain connects TRBV9 to TRBJ1-6; D call uncertain. The CDR3 sequence is 15 residues long. Deletions cut 3 bases from V and 7 bases from J, with 14 bases between. Per germline, CDR1 SGDLS and CDR2 YYNGEE.

This clone appeared once. Other nucleotide sequences from this sample produce the same CDR3. V gene TRBV5-1 combines with J gene TRBJ2-3; D is unclear. With 0 bases removed from V and 3 bases from J, the gap between germline ends came to 8 bases. The germline CDR1 and CDR2 sequences are SGHRS and YFSETQ. The length of the CDR3 is 14 residues. This CDR3 reads CASSLAVGTDTQYF. The CDR3 region has the DNA TGCGCCAGCAGCTTGGCGGTGGGAACAGATACGCAGTATTTT.

The chain is built from TRBV30 and TRBJ2-1, with TRBD2 as a possible D gene (5 bases). The CDR3 runs 15 residues. From germline, CDR1 is GTSNPN and CDR2 SVGIG (reference sequence). Trimming pared 2 bases from V and 1 base from J, leaving 12 bases between. The CDR3 nucleotides read TGTGCCTGGAGTCGGGATCCAAGTTCCTACAATGAGCAGTTCTTC. Protein product: CAWSRDPSSYNEQFF.

The CDR3 nucleotides are TGTGCCACCAGGGAGGCCACGTCCAATGAGCAGTTCTTC. It codes for CATREATSNEQFF. This chain links TRBV24-1 with TRBJ2-1, with TRBD2 as a possible D gene (5 bases). Germline V lookup: CDR1 KGHDR, CDR2 SFDVKD. The CDR3 is 13 amino acids. V was pared by 7 bases and J by 6 bases, with 12 bases between.

The V and J genes are TRBV3-1 (or the pseudogene TRBV3-2) and TRBJ2-5; D gene ambiguous. Germline-derived CDR1 and CDR2 are LGHDT and YNNKEL (reference sequence). Trimming shortened V by 2 bases and J by 5 bases, and 15 bases separated the two germline ends. CDR3 length equals 15 residues. This CDR3 reads CASSQLSSVVETQYF. The DNA for the CDR3 is TGTGCCAGCAGCCAATTGTCATCGGTTGTGGAGACCCAGTACTTC.

The chain has TRBV7-9 and TRBJ2-1, with D tentatively TRBD1 (5 bases). The V gene's germline CDR1 is SEHNR and CDR2 FQNEAQ (reference sequence). The ends were cut back, 6 bases at V and 8 bases at J, with 14 bases in the middle. The CDR3 has 13 residues. The CDR3 DNA sequence: TGTGCCAGCAGTTTGCTTACAGGAGATGAGCAGTTCTTC. Amino acid sequence: CASSLLTGDEQFF.

This clone was counted between two and nine times. The gene calls are TRBV7-2 and TRBJ1-5; D is uncertain. CDR1 SGHTA and CDR2 FQGNSA come from the germline V gene. The V and J ends lost 5 bases and 7 bases respectively, with 12 bases between them. CDR3 size: 13 residues. This CDR3 reads CASSLVGWQPQHF. For the CDR3, the DNA is TGTGCCAGCAGCCTGGTGGGCTGGCAGCCCCAGCATTTT.

The rearrangement links TRBV7-2 to TRBJ2-1; 8 bases agree with TRBD1. Per the germline V gene, CDR1 is SGHTA and CDR2 is FQGNSA. Germline trimming cut 1 base from V and 3 bases from J; bases unmatched to any gene: 5. This CDR3 contains 16 residues. The DNA for the CDR3 is TGTGCCAGCAGCTTAGAGTTAGGGACAGGCTACAATGAGCAGTTCTTC. Its translation: CASSLELGTGYNEQFF.

This clone was counted only a few times. V is TRBV30 and J is TRBJ2-5; D unresolved. V was trimmed by 3 bases and J by 4 bases, leaving 6 bases between them. The CDR3 has 11 amino acids. From germline, CDR1 is GTSNPN and CDR2 SVGIG (reference sequence). CDR3 protein: CAWRLGETQYF. CDR3 DNA: TGTGCCTGGAGGCTGGGAGAGACCCAGTACTTC.

The gene calls are TRBV7-9 and TRBJ1-4; maybe TRBD1 (6 bases). The CDR3 runs 14 residues. V was clipped by 5 bases and J by 5 bases, with 12 bases between them. Germline-derived CDR1 and CDR2 are SEHNR and FQNEAQ (reference sequence). The CDR3 DNA sequence: TGTGCCAGCAGCCTAGGGGGGTTAAATGAAAAACTGTTTTTT. It translates to CASSLGGLNEKLFF.

This clone has only one observation. This chain joins TRBV27 and TRBJ2-3; D not certain. V gave up 8 bases and J gave up 1 base, with 16 bases separating them. CDR3 length: 15 amino acids. Germline V gene lookup returns CDR1 MNHEY and CDR2 SMNVEV (reference sequence). CDR3 protein: CASPIRAWGTDTQYF. The DNA for the CDR3 is TGTGCCAGCCCAATTAGGGCCTGGGGCACAGATACGCAGTATTTT.

The genes are TRBV5-1 and TRBJ2-1, with TRBD2 identical over 8 bases. The V segment lost 1 base and the J segment 6 bases; nucleotides outside the gene matches: 6. The CDR3 covers 15 residues. Germline-derived CDR1 and CDR2 are SGHRS and YFSETQ. The CDR3: CASSLNGRAGNEQFF. CDR3 sequence (DNA): TGCGCCAGCAGCTTGAACGGGAGGGCCGGCAATGAGCAGTTCTTC.

This chain uses TRBV3-1 (or the pseudogene TRBV3-2) with TRBJ2-5, with D unresolved. V shed 4 bases and J shed 2 bases, with 11 bases lying between them. This CDR3 comprises 14 residues. Germline-derived CDR1 and CDR2 are LGHDT and YNNKEL (reference sequence). DNA of the CDR3: TGTGCCAGCAGCCTCCGAGGCCTACAAGAGACCCAGTACTTC. This sequence encodes CASSLRGLQETQYF.

This chain links TRBV12-3 or TRBV12-4 with TRBJ1-4; D gene ambiguous. Trimming shortened V by 1 base and J by 5 bases, and 5 bases separated the two germline ends. This CDR3 has 13 amino acids. CDR3 loop: CASSLGLNEKLFF. CDR3 bases: TGTGCCAGCAGTTTAGGCCTAAATGAAAAACTGTTTTTT.

The J gene is TRBJ1-3, the V gene TRBV7-2; unclear D gene. Trimming removed 3 bases at V and 0 bases at J, with 9 bases between. The CDR3 sequence is 15 residues long. CDR1 and CDR2 (germline): SGHTA, FQGNSA. The CDR3 bases are TGTGCCAGCAGCTTGCAGGCCACCTCTGGAAACACCATATATTTT. Protein: CASSLQATSGNTIYF.

V and J are TRBV5-4 and TRBJ2-1; perhaps TRBD1 as D (6 bases). The V and J ends lost 4 bases and 2 bases respectively, with 13 bases between them. Germline CDR1 and CDR2: SGHNT and YYREEE (reference sequence). The CDR3 has 15 amino acids. CDR3 protein: CASSLRTATYNEQFF. The CDR3 DNA reads as TGTGCCAGCAGCCTTCGGACAGCGACCTACAATGAGCAGTTCTTC.

The gene calls are TRBV5-1 and TRBJ2-3; D is undetermined. This CDR3 contains 14 residues. Per germline, CDR1 SGHRS and CDR2 YFSETQ. Between the trimmed V and J ends, which lost 3 bases and 1 base, there was a span of 9 bases. The CDR3 bases are TGCGCCAGCAGCTCTAAGGACGGCACAGATACGCAGTATTTT. This codes for CASSSKDGTDTQYF.